This TCR beta chain was retrieved from a study of cytomegalovirus exposure and HLA in healthy donors. Study-level information: Earlier work reported 117 million unique TCR beta sequences from 170 million or so T cells. Clustering assigned approximately 79% of the 350 to 400 genotyped donors to the Caucasian-associated ancestry cluster.

Germline V gene sequence: CDR1 MDHEN, CDR2 SYDVKM. Trimming cost V 6 bases and J 7 bases, with 19 bases left between them. CDR3 length: 14 residues. The PCR ran on 60 Vbeta and 13 Jbeta primers. Using immunoSEQ multiplex PCR, the repertoire was profiled, and TCRdb retains in-frame clones only, with some absent. The sample has 140,000 or so clones; approximately 9% are singletons. Study outcomes and limitations: The number of N-insertions in an Asian-associated ancestry cluster was reportedly below the 666-donor mean in a later analysis.

Note on this clone: Antigen specificity is unknown.

V is TRBV28 and J is TRBJ2-7; D might be TRBD1 (5 bases). This TCR derives from a male donor in good health and CMV-seronegative. Sequenced: PBMCs. This chain's CDR3 is CASSLVAVGREQYF. In nucleotides, the CDR3 is TGTGCCAGCAGCCTCGTCGCGGTGGGGCGGGAGCAGTACTTC.